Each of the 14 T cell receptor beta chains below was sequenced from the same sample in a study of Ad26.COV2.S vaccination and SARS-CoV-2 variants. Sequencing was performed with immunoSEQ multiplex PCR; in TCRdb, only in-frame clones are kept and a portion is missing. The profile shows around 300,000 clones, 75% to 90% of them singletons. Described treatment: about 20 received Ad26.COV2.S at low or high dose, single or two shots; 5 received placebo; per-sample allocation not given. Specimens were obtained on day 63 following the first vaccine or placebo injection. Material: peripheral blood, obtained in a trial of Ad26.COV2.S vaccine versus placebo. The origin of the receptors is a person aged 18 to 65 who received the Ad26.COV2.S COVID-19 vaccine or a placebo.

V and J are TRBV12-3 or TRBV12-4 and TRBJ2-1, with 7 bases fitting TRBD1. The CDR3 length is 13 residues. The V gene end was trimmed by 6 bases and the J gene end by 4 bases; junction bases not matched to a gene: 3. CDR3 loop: CASRGQIYNEQFF. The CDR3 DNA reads TGTGCCAGCAGGGGACAGATTTACAATGAGCAGTTCTTC.

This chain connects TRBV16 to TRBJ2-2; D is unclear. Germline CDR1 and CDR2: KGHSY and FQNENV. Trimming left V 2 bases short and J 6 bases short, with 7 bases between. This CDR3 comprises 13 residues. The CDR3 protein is CASSQTGAGELFF. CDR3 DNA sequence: TGTGCCAGCAGCCAAACTGGGGCCGGGGAGCTGTTTTTT.

The CDR3 DNA follows: TGTGCCAGCAGCTTTGTGGGGCTGAATCAGCCCCAGCATTTT. Protein: CASSFVGLNQPQHF. V gene TRBV7-9 combines with J gene TRBJ1-5; perhaps TRBD1 as D (5 bases). CDR3 size: 14 residues. Germline lookup yields CDR1 SEHNR and CDR2 FQNEAQ (reference sequence). V dropped 3 bases and J dropped 4 bases, with 10 bases sitting between them. Based on the CDR3 plus reference TRBV7-9 and TRBJ1-5, the full variable domain is DTGVSQNPRHKITKRGQNVTFRCDPISEHNRLYWYRQTLGQGPEFLTYFQNEAQLEKSRLLSDRFSAERPKGSFSTLEIQRTEQGDSAMYLCASSFVGLNQPQHFGDGTRLSIL.

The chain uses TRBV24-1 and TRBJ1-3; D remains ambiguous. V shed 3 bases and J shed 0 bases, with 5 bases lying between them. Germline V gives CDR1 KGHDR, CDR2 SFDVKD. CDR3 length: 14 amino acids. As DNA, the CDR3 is TGTGCCACCAGTGATCCCTACTCTGGAAACACCATATATTTT. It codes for CATSDPYSGNTIYF.

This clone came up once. CDR3 sequence reads: CASSSPGYEQYF. CDR3 bases: TGTGCCAGCAGCTCCCCCGGTTACGAGCAGTACTTC. The V and J genes are TRBV9 and TRBJ2-7; D gene ambiguous. The CDR3 runs 12 residues. V lost 4 bases and J lost 4, with 9 bases in between. Germline lookup yields CDR1 SGDLS and CDR2 YYNGEE.

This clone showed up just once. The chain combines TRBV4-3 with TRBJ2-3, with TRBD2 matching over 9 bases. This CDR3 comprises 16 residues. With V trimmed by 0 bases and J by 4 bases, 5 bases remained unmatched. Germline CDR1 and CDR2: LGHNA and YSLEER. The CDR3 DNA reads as TGCGCCAGCAGCCAAGATGGGGGACTAGCCGCAGATACGCAGTATTTT. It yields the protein CASSQDGGLAADTQYF.

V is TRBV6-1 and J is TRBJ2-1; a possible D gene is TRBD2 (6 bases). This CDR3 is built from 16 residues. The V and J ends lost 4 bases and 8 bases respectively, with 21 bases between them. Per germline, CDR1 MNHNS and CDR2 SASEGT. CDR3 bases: TGTGCCAGCAGTGTCCGGAGGTGGGGGGACCCGCATGAGCAGTTCTTC. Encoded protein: CASSVRRWGDPHEQFF.

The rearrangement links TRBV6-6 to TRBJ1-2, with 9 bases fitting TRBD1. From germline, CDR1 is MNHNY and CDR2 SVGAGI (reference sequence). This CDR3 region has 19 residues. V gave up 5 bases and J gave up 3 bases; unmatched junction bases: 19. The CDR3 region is CASSLLGQGQSYLDYGYTF. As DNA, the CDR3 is TGTGCCAGCAGTCTTCTCGGACAGGGGCAATCGTATTTGGACTATGGCTACACCTTC.

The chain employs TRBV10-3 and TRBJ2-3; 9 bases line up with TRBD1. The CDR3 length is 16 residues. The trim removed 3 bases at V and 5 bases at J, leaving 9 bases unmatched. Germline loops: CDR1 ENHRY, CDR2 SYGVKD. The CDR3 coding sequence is TGTGCCATCAGTGACTCAGGACAGGGGTGGGTAGATACGCAGTATTTT. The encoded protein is CAISDSGQGWVDTQYF.

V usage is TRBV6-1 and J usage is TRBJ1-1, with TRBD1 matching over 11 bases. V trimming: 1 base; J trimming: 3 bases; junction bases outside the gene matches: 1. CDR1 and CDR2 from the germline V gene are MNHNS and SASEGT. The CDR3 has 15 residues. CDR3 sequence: CASSEVGQGDTEAFF. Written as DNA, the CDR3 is TGTGCCAGCAGTGAAGTGGGACAGGGGGACACTGAAGCTTTCTTT.

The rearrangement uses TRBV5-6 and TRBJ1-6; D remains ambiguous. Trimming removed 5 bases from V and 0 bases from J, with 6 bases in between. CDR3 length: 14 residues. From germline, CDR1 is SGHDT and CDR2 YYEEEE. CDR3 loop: CASSRISYNSPLHF. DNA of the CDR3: TGTGCCAGCAGTCGGATCTCCTATAATTCACCCCTCCACTTT.

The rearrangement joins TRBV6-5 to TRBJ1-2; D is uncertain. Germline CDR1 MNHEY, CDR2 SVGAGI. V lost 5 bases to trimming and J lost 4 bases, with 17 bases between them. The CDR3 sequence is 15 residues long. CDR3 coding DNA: TGTGCCAGCAGTATCGGACGGAGAAACACCTATGGCTACACCTTC. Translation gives CASSIGRRNTYGYTF.

The CDR3 region is CASSQRPGTNSQETQYF. The CDR3 region has the DNA TGTGCCAGCAGCCAGCGCCCCGGGACCAACAGCCAAGAGACCCAGTACTTC. The rearrangement joins TRBV3-1 (or the pseudogene TRBV3-2) to TRBJ2-5; D may be TRBD1 or TRBD2 (5 bases each). The CDR3 has 17 amino acids. Germline V gene lookup returns CDR1 LGHDT and CDR2 YNNKEL (reference sequence). Between the trimmed V and J ends, which lost 3 bases and 1 base, there was a span of 18 bases.

The CDR3 spells CASSPGGVSSYEQYF. Written as DNA, the CDR3 is TGTGCCAGCAGCCCAGGTGGGGTAAGTTCCTACGAGCAGTACTTC. The rearrangement links TRBV9 to TRBJ2-7; D gene ambiguous. Deletions cut 4 bases from V and 1 base from J, with 15 bases between. Germline V gene sequence: CDR1 SGDLS, CDR2 YYNGEE. This CDR3 is 15 amino acids long.